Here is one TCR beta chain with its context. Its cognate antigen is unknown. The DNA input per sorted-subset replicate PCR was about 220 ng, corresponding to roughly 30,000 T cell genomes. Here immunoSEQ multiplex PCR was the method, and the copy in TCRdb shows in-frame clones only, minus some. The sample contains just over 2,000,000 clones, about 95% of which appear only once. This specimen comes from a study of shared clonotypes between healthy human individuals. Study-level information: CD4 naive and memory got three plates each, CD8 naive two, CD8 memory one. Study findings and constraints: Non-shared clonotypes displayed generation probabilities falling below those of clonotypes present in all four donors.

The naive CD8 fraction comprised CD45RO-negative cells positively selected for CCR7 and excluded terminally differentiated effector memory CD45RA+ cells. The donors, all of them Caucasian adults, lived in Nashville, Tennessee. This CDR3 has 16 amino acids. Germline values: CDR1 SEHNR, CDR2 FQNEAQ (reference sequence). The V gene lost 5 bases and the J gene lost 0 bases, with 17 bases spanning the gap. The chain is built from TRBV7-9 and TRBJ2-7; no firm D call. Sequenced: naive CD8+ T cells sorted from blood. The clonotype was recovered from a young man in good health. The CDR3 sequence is CASSPAIETSSYEQYF. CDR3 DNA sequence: TGTGCCAGCAGCCCGGCAATCGAAACAAGCTCCTACGAGCAGTACTTC.